This T cell receptor (beta chain) emerged from a study of cytomegalovirus exposure and HLA in healthy donors. 60 Vbeta and 13 Jbeta primers were used in PCR. Profiled with immunoSEQ multiplex PCR; TCRdb holds only in-frame clones, not every one. Among around 150,000 clones, nearly 80% were seen once, and the ten largest hold about 0.66%. In germline, CDR1 is GTSNPN, CDR2 SVGIG (reference sequence). CDR3 length equals 12 residues. V dropped 2 bases and J dropped 7 bases, with 8 bases sitting between them. The source is a male donor in good health and CMV-seronegative. The V call is TRBV30, the J call TRBJ2-2; D is uncertain. Sequenced material: PBMCs. The CDR3 bases are TGTGCCTGGAGTCCGACAAACGGGGAGCTGTTTTTT. Protein: CAWSPTNGELFF.